This TCR beta chain came from a study of cytomegalovirus exposure and HLA in healthy donors. It was with 60 Vbeta and 13 Jbeta primers that the PCR ran. Assay: immunoSEQ multiplex PCR; the TCRdb copy retains only in-frame clones and omits some. Its clone listing holds more than 95,000 clones. This TCR came from a middle-aged man in good health and CMV-seronegative. The sequenced sample consisted of PBMCs.

CDR3 region: CASSIISGNTIYF. The DNA of the CDR3 is TGTGCCAGTAGCATCATCTCTGGAAACACCATATATTTT. The V call is TRBV19, the J call TRBJ1-3; D is uncertain. The CDR3 has 13 residues. Trimming took off 6 bases at V and 0 bases at J, with 6 bases between the two ends. Germline V gives CDR1 LNHDA, CDR2 SQIVND (reference sequence).